This T cell receptor (beta chain) emerged from a study of blood T cell repertoires in COVID-19. For the study at large: Collection of acute and convalescent COVID-19 samples took place in the United States, Italy and Spain. Sources were T cells, B-cell-depleted T cells, or PBMCs; the material itself was cDNA or gDNA.

Original processing methods: Estimation of nucleated cell counts was performed using reference gene primer amplification. Profiled with immunoSEQ multiplex PCR; TCRdb holds only in-frame clones, not every one. V and J calls plus clone size are reproduced from that table; the DNA served to infer D and trimming. Among approximately 210,000 clones, around 78% were seen once, and the ten largest hold approximately 2.6%. Sequenced material: peripheral blood. This clonotype was obtained from an older woman with active or convalescent COVID-19.

This CDR3 reads CASSQYSPGQGANEQFF. The CDR3 DNA follows: TGTGCCAGCAGCCAATATAGTCCGGGACAGGGGGCGAATGAGCAGTTCTTC. The gene calls are TRBV3-1 (or the pseudogene TRBV3-2) and TRBJ2-1, with 12 bases identical to TRBD1. The junction had 9 bases not matched to a gene; V was cut back by 2 bases and J by 7 bases. Per the germline V gene, CDR1 is LGHDT and CDR2 is YNNKEL (reference sequence). This CDR3 contains 17 residues.